A single sample gave rise to the 18 T cell receptor beta chains below, sequenced in a study of T cells in Graves' hyperthyroidism and ophthalmopathy. TCR beta CDR3 sequences were amplified from RNA transcripts. First-round RT-PCR with HTBI primers amplified the TCR CDR3 region. One entry per CDR3 protein results from TCRdb running MiXCR on the multiplex PCR reads. This sample has about 350,000 distinct CDR3 sequences, with around 14% found just once. Sequences were obtained from blood. The receptor set was obtained from a woman under 40 with Graves' hyperthyroidism.

Note on this clonotype: The junction and the germline gene differ at one end; a read error may be behind it. V is TRBV28 and J is TRBJ2-1, with D maybe TRBD1 (6 bases). CDR1 and CDR2 from the germline V gene are MDHEN and SYDVKM. The CDR3 spans 12 residues. CDR3 in DNA: TGTGCCAGCAGTTCATGGGACAACGAGCTGTTCTTC. Encoded protein: CASSSWDNELFF.

This clonotype was recorded many times. The chain carries TRBV5-1 and TRBJ1-6; 9 nucleotides line up with TRBD1. J lost 10 bases, V lost 1 base, and 6 bases had no gene match. There are 15 residues in the CDR3. Germline V gene lookup returns CDR1 SGHRS and CDR2 YFSETQ. The DNA of the CDR3 is TGCGCCAGCAGCTTGATCGAGGGACAGGGATCACCCCTCCACTTT. It encodes CASSLIEGQGSPLHF.

At least ten counts were recorded for this clonotype. This chain joins TRBV12-3 or TRBV12-4 and TRBJ2-7; either TRBD1 or TRBD2 may fit D (6 bases each). The CDR3 is 14 residues long. V was trimmed by 1 base and J by 4 bases, leaving 11 bases between them. The CDR3 is CASSLEGGNYEQYF. The DNA of the CDR3 is TGTGCCAGCAGTTTAGAAGGGGGGAATTACGAGCAGTACTTC.

This clonotype has a handful of counts. The rearrangement joins TRBV20-1 to TRBJ2-7, with TRBD1 as a possible D gene (6 bases). CDR1 DFQATT and CDR2 SNEGSKA come from the germline V gene (reference sequence). V shed 0 bases and J shed 2 bases, with 8 bases lying between them. The CDR3 totals 13 residues. The CDR3 reads CSARERTAYEQYF. Here the CDR3 DNA reads TGCAGTGCTAGAGAGAGGACAGCCTACGAGCAGTACTTC.

This clonotype has only a few counts. The CDR3 bases are TGTGCCAGCACCCAGACAGGACGGAAAAACATTCAGTACTTC. Translated: CASTQTGRKNIQYF. The chain has TRBV12-3 or TRBV12-4 and TRBJ2-4; TRBD1 might be the D (6 bases). V was cut by 7 bases and J by 4 bases, with 14 bases left in between. This CDR3 spans 14 amino acids.

Many counts were recorded for this clonotype. The CDR3: CASSSGLAHYNEQFF. The CDR3 coding sequence is TGTGCCAGCAGCTCCGGACTAGCGCATTACAATGAGCAGTTCTTC. This chain uses TRBV7-6 with TRBJ2-1; 9 positions agree with TRBD2. The CDR3 contains 15 residues. The germline gives CDR1 SGHVS, CDR2 FNYEAQ. With V trimmed by 4 bases and J by 4 bases, 5 bases remained unmatched.

In its sample, this clonotype was seen many times. The V call is TRBV28, the J call TRBJ2-3; 8 bases agree with TRBD2. The V gene's germline CDR1 is MDHEN and CDR2 SYDVKM. Trimming at V came to 4 bases and at J to 2 bases, leaving 8 bases not matched to a gene. This CDR3 region has 16 residues. CDR3 sequence: CASSSLREGVTDTQYF. The CDR3 nucleotides are TGTGCCAGCAGTTCTCTACGGGAGGGTGTCACAGATACGCAGTATTTT.

This clonotype was detected ten times or more. The rearrangement joins TRBV28 to TRBJ2-2; the D gene is possibly TRBD1 (6 bases). Per the germline V gene, CDR1 is MDHEN and CDR2 is SYDVKM. The CDR3 totals 16 residues. V was cut by 3 bases and J by 1 base, with 12 bases left in between. The DNA of the CDR3 is TGTGCCAGCAGTTTTTTCCCACAGGGGAACACCGGGGAGCTGTTTTTT. Its protein is CASSFFPQGNTGELFF.

This clonotype was counted ten times or more. This chain connects TRBV13 to TRBJ1-1, with D tentatively TRBD1 (6 bases). The CDR3 length is 11 residues. Germline assignment: CDR1 PRHDT and CDR2 FYEKMQ (reference sequence). Trimming took 5 bases from V and 8 from J, leaving 9 bases between them. The DNA for the CDR3 is TGTGCCAGCAGCATTACAGGGGAAGCTTTCTTT. It translates to CASSITGEAFF. Using reference TRBV13 and TRBJ1-1 for the parts outside the CDR3, the full variable domain is AAGVIQSPRHLIKEKRETATLKCYPIPRHDTVYWYQQGPGQDPQFLISFYEKMQSDKGSIPDRFSAQQFSDYHSELNMSSLELGDSALYFCASSITGEAFFGQGTRLTVV.

This chain joins TRBV7-9 and TRBJ1-6; D uncertain. Trimming removed 5 bases at V and 7 bases at J, with 12 bases between. Germline CDR1 and CDR2: SEHNR and FQNEAQ (reference sequence). The CDR3 runs 14 residues. The CDR3 DNA reads TGTGCCAGCAGCCCCGCTCAGGAAAATTCACCCCTCCACTTT. Translated: CASSPAQENSPLHF. Based on the CDR3 plus reference TRBV7-9 and TRBJ1-6, the full variable domain is DTGVSQNPRHKITKRGQNVTFRCDPISEHNRLYWYRQTLGQGPEFLTYFQNEAQLEKSRLLSDRFSAERPKGSFSTLEIQRTEQGDSAMYLCASSPAQENSPLHFGNGTRLTVT.

In its sample, this clonotype was seen many times. The V and J genes are TRBV27 and TRBJ1-2; possible D gene TRBD1, 5 bases. CDR1 and CDR2 from the germline V gene are MNHEY and SMNVEV (reference sequence). This CDR3 is built from 17 residues. The ends were cut back, 5 bases at V and 3 bases at J, with 22 bases in the middle. The CDR3, as DNA: TGTGCCAGCAGTCAACTAGCGGGGACGTCGGCTTACTATGGCTACACCTTC. It translates to CASSQLAGTSAYYGYTF.

This clonotype was seen more than once but under ten times. The V and J genes are TRBV30 and TRBJ2-1; D unresolved. Trimming left V 1 base short and J 0 bases short, with 22 bases between. Germline V gene lookup returns CDR1 GTSNPN and CDR2 SVGIG (reference sequence). The CDR3 runs 19 residues. In DNA form, the CDR3 reads TGTGCCTGGAGTGACTTGGTTCCCCTCTGGTGGGACTCCTACAATGAGCAGTTCTTC. This translates into CAWSDLVPLWWDSYNEQFF.

The chain carries TRBV28 and TRBJ2-7; D could derive from TRBD1 or TRBD2 (5 bases each). V lost 2 bases and J lost 3, with 14 bases in between. CDR1 is MDHEN, CDR2 SYDVKM, per germline. CDR3 length: 15 amino acids. In nucleotides, the CDR3 is TGTGCCAGCAGTTTAATTTCCCGGGGCCGCTACGAGCAGTACTTC. It specifies CASSLISRGRYEQYF.

This clonotype turned up a few times. The gene calls are TRBV29-1 and TRBJ2-1, with TRBD2 as a possible D gene (5 bases). Germline CDR1 SQVTM, CDR2 ANQGSEA. The CDR3 consists of 13 residues. V lost 2 bases to trimming and J lost 4 bases, with 9 bases between them. CDR3 sequence: CSVESAGYNEQFF. In DNA form, the CDR3 reads TGCAGCGTTGAATCGGCGGGTTACAATGAGCAGTTCTTC.

This clonotype was recorded many times. This sequence joins TRBV7-2 and TRBJ1-2; TRBD1 is a possible D gene (6 bases). The CDR3 contains 16 residues. V dropped 1 base and J dropped 1 base, with 13 bases sitting between them. Per the germline V gene, CDR1 is SGHTA and CDR2 is FQGNSA. In DNA, the CDR3 is TGTGCCAGCAGCTTAGATTGGACAGCCCTTAACTATGGCTACACCTTC. This sequence encodes CASSLDWTALNYGYTF. The variable domain in full, completed from reference TRBV7-2 and TRBJ1-2, reads GAGVSQSPSNKVTEKGKDVELRCDPISGHTALYWYRQSLGQGLEFLIYFQGNSAPDKSGLPSDRFSAERTGGSVSTLTIQRTQQEDSAVYLCASSLDWTALNYGYTFGSGTRLTVV.

J is TRBJ2-2 and V is TRBV19; 9 bases align to TRBD2. The CDR3 has 17 residues. The V gene end was trimmed by 1 base and the J gene end by 5 bases; junction bases not matched to a gene: 8. Germline V gene lookup returns CDR1 LNHDA and CDR2 SQIVND (reference sequence). CDR3 residues: CASSIVGRTSATGELFF. The CDR3 DNA reads as TGTGCCAGTAGTATAGTTGGCAGGACTAGCGCAACCGGGGAGCTGTTTTTT.

A remark on this clonotype: A much larger clone lies a single base off, so this may be a read error. The gene calls are TRBV19 and TRBJ2-7; the D call may be TRBD1 or TRBD2 (5 bases each). The CDR3 totals 15 residues. Germline CDR1 is LNHDA and CDR2 is SQIVND (reference sequence). The V end lost 8 bases, the J end lost 3 bases, and 20 bases lay between the germline ends. CDR3 amino acids: CASLPTGRDSYEQYF. CDR3 coding DNA: TGTGCCAGTCTCCCGACGGGACGGGATAGCTACGAGCAGTACTTC.

This clonotype was found many times. The J gene is TRBJ2-1, the V gene TRBV7-4, with D hard to call. Between the trimmed V and J ends, which lost 1 base and 3 bases, there was a span of 13 bases. This CDR3 is built from 16 residues. CDR1 is SGHVT and CDR2 is SQSDAQ in the germline V gene. CDR3 in DNA: TGTGCCAGCAGCTTAGTGGACGTGAGTCACTACAATGAGCAGTTCTTC. Its protein is CASSLVDVSHYNEQFF.